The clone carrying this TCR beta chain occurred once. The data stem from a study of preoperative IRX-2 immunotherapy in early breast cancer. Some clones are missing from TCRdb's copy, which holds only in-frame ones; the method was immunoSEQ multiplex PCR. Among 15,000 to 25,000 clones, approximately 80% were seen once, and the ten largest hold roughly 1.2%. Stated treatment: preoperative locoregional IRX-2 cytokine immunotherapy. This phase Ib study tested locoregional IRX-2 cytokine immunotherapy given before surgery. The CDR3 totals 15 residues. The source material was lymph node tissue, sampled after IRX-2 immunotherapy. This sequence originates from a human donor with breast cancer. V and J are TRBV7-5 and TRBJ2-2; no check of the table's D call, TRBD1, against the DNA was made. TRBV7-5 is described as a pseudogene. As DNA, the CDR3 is TGTGCCAGCAGGTTCGGACAGGTGAACACCGGGGAGCTGTTTTTT. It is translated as CASRFGQVNTGELFF.